The following is a T cell receptor beta chain sequence with its context. Sequenced by immunoSEQ multiplex PCR; TCRdb stores in-frame clones only, minus some. The sample consists of under 250,000 clones, 84% of them appearing once. This sample is part of a study of blood T cell repertoires in COVID-19. CDR1 and CDR2 (germline): SEHNR, FQNEAQ (reference sequence). V dropped 5 bases and J dropped 7; count of bases not matched to a gene: 7. CDR3 length: 14 residues. Sample: peripheral blood. This chain links TRBV7-9 with TRBJ2-1; 8 nucleotides match TRBD2. The sequence came from a woman aged 55 to 70 who had recovered from COVID-19. CDR3 amino acids: CASSTRSGGNEQFF. As DNA, the CDR3 is TGTGCCAGCAGCACCAGGAGCGGGGGTAATGAGCAGTTCTTC.